The 19 T cell receptor beta chains listed next were all sequenced from one sample in a study of graft-versus-host responses after intestinal transplantation. Clones were read by immunoSEQ multiplex PCR, and TCRdb kept only the in-frame ones, dropping some. The data hold more than 50,000 clones, with about nine tenths observed a single time. Investigators treated the graft tissue so that it released intraepithelial and lamina propria lymphocytes. This specimen was ileum tissue, taken 357 days after transplant. The receptors derive from a human patient who received an intestinal transplant, so some T cells may come from the graft donor.

The CDR3 region has the DNA TGCAGCGTCCTAACAGGGATCACTGAAGCTTTCTTT. Its translation is CSVLTGITEAFF. The V gene is TRBV29-1, the J gene TRBJ1-1; D is possibly TRBD1 (6 bases). Germline V lookup: CDR1 SQVTM, CDR2 ANQGSEA. V was clipped by 6 bases and J by 4 bases, with 12 bases between them. This CDR3 region has 12 residues.

A note on this clone: The sample holds other DNA sequences that translate to the same CDR3. The chain carries TRBV13 and TRBJ2-5; 10 bases map to TRBD2. The CDR3 sequence is 14 residues long. The germline V gene has CDR1 PRHDT and CDR2 FYEKMQ (reference sequence). Trimming removed 5 bases from V and 7 bases from J; junction bases left unmatched: 7. CDR3 nucleotide sequence: TGTGCCAGCAGCAGGGCGACTAGCGGGTGGACCCAGTACTTC. The encoded protein is CASSRATSGWTQYF.

V is TRBV29-1 and J is TRBJ2-2; 7 nucleotides align to TRBD1. Per the germline V gene, CDR1 is SQVTM and CDR2 is ANQGSEA. The V segment lost 6 bases and the J segment 2 bases; nucleotides outside the gene matches: 9. The CDR3 consists of 15 residues. CDR3 sequence: CSVSLQGTNTGELFF. CDR3 bases: TGCAGCGTCAGCCTACAGGGGACAAACACCGGGGAGCTGTTTTTT.

The chain employs TRBV6-1 and TRBJ2-1, with TRBD2 matching over 10 bases. J lost 4 bases, V lost 6 bases, and 3 bases had no gene match. The CDR3 consists of 14 residues. In germline, CDR1 is MNHNS, CDR2 SASEGT. CDR3 protein: CASSLAGVYNEQFF. CDR3 coding DNA: TGTGCCAGCAGCCTAGCGGGAGTATACAATGAGCAGTTCTTC.

The chain combines TRBV7-2 with TRBJ2-3; unclear D gene. Trimming took off 4 bases at V and 6 bases at J, with 14 bases between the two ends. This CDR3 has 14 residues. Germline assignment: CDR1 SGHTA and CDR2 FQGNSA. The DNA for the CDR3 is TGTGCCAGCAGCTCGAAAATAGTGTGGGATACGCAGTATTTT. As protein: CASSSKIVWDTQYF. Full variable domain (rest looked up from reference TRBV7-2 and TRBJ2-3): GAGVSQSPSNKVTEKGKDVELRCDPISGHTALYWYRQSLGQGLEFLIYFQGNSAPDKSGLPSDRFSAERTGGSVSTLTIQRTQQEDSAVYLCASSSKIVWDTQYFGPGTRLTVL.

The chain recombines TRBV2 with TRBJ2-7; D gene uncertain. The CDR3 loop spans 12 amino acids. Germline assignment: CDR1 SNHLY and CDR2 FYNNEI. Trimming took 2 bases from V and 2 from J, leaving 4 bases between them. CDR3 amino acids: CASSEQAYEQYF. The CDR3 DNA reads TGTGCCAGCAGTGAACAGGCCTACGAGCAGTACTTC.

The genes are TRBV15 and TRBJ2-5; TRBD1 matches at 8 bases. The V gene's germline CDR1 is LNHNV and CDR2 YYDKDF (reference sequence). The CDR3 covers 14 residues. V lost 3 bases, J lost 2 bases, and 2 bases stayed unmatched. The CDR3 is CATSRYRGQETQYF. The CDR3 region has the DNA TGTGCCACCAGCAGGTACAGGGGGCAAGAGACCCAGTACTTC.

The V call is TRBV25-1, the J call TRBJ2-7, with 7 bases that match TRBD1. The V gene's germline CDR1 is MGHDK and CDR2 SYGVNS. Trimming took 3 bases from V and 2 from J; bases not matched to a gene: 1. The length of the CDR3 is 13 residues. The CDR3 is CASSEGTAYEQYF. The CDR3 nucleotides read TGTGCCAGCAGTGAGGGGACAGCCTACGAGCAGTACTTC.

This sequence joins TRBV5-8 and TRBJ2-7; 9 nucleotides agree with TRBD1. The CDR3 length is 17 residues. Germline V lookup: CDR1 SGHTS, CDR2 YDEGEE. V gave up 0 bases and J gave up 2 bases; unmatched junction bases: 9. The CDR3 sequence is CASSLGMGQGDTYEQYF. The CDR3 coding sequence is TGTGCCAGCAGCTTGGGGATGGGACAGGGAGACACCTACGAGCAGTACTTC. The full variable domain, its missing parts supplied by reference TRBV5-8 and TRBJ2-7, is EAGVTQSPTHLIKTRGQQATLRCSPISGHTSVYWYQQALGLGLQFLLWYDEGEERNRGNFPPRFSGRQFPNYSSELNVNALELEDSALYLCASSLGMGQGDTYEQYFGPGTRLTVT.

J is TRBJ1-1 and V is TRBV2; maybe TRBD1 (6 bases). Between the trimmed V and J ends, which lost 6 bases and 0 bases, there was a span of 11 bases. Looked up from germline, CDR1 is SNHLY and CDR2 is FYNNEI. The CDR3 has 14 residues. The CDR3 spells CASRPRGVNTEAFF. CDR3 DNA sequence: TGTGCCAGCAGACCTAGGGGGGTGAACACTGAAGCTTTCTTT.

This clone has a handful of counts. The rearrangement links TRBV15 to TRBJ1-5; D possibly corresponds to TRBD1 (5 bases). CDR3 length: 14 residues. The germline gives CDR1 LNHNV, CDR2 YYDKDF (reference sequence). The V end lost 2 bases, the J end lost 5 bases, and 10 bases lay between the germline ends. The CDR3 DNA reads as TGTGCCACCAGCAGACTCCGGGACGATCAGCCCCAGCATTTT. Residues: CATSRLRDDQPQHF.

This chain connects TRBV2 to TRBJ2-3; perhaps TRBD1 as D (5 bases). Trimming took 4 bases from V and 0 from J, leaving 11 bases between them. Per germline, CDR1 SNHLY and CDR2 FYNNEI. The CDR3 totals 15 residues. As DNA, the CDR3 is TGTGCCAGCAGTGGGGCCCCAGGGAGCACAGATACGCAGTATTTT. This gives the protein CASSGAPGSTDTQYF. Full variable domain (rest looked up from reference TRBV2 and TRBJ2-3): EPEVTQTPSHQVTQMGQEVILRCVPISNHLYFYWYRQILGQKVEFLVSFYNNEISEKSEIFDDQFSVERPDGSNFTLKIRSTKLEDSAMYFCASSGAPGSTDTQYFGPGTRLTVL.

The genes are TRBV6-1 and TRBJ1-2, with 7 nucleotides matching TRBD1. The CDR3 covers 14 residues. The V segment lost 6 bases and the J segment 1 base; nucleotides outside the gene matches: 5. Germline V gene lookup returns CDR1 MNHNS and CDR2 SASEGT. CDR3 region: CASSPNRGNYGYTF. The CDR3, as DNA: TGTGCCAGCAGCCCGAACAGGGGTAACTATGGCTACACCTTC.

The chain combines TRBV6-5 with TRBJ2-7; perhaps TRBD1 as D (5 bases). From germline, CDR1 is MNHEY and CDR2 SVGAGI. There are 14 residues in the CDR3. Trimming stripped 0 bases from V and 2 bases from J, with 8 bases between. In nucleotides, the CDR3 is TGTGCCAGCAGTTACTCGACAGCTACCTACGAGCAGTACTTC. Residues: CASSYSTATYEQYF.

The CDR3 reads CAISSSLNYGYTF. CDR3 in DNA: TGTGCCATCAGTAGCTCTTTAAACTATGGCTACACCTTC. The V gene is TRBV10-3, the J gene TRBJ1-2; D remains ambiguous. The germline V gene encodes CDR1 ENHRY and CDR2 SYGVKD. The germline V and J ends were trimmed by 5 bases and 2 bases, with 9 bases remaining between them. This CDR3 is 13 amino acids long.

The rearrangement uses TRBV9 and TRBJ2-1, with 7 bases aligning to TRBD2. The CDR3 is made up of 16 amino acids. Germline loops: CDR1 SGDLS, CDR2 YYNGEE. Trimming cost V 0 bases and J 6 bases; bases outside gene matches: 9. The CDR3 here is CASSVEVLAAGNEQFF. The CDR3 region has the DNA TGTGCCAGCAGCGTAGAGGTCCTAGCGGCAGGCAATGAGCAGTTCTTC. The entire variable domain, with the rest obtained from reference TRBV9 and TRBJ2-1, is as follows: DSGVTQTPKHLITATGQRVTLRCSPRSGDLSVYWYQQSLDQGLQFLIQYYNGEERAKGNILERFSAQQFPDLHSELNLSSLELGDSALYFCASSVEVLAAGNEQFFGPGTRLTVL.

The chain recombines TRBV10-3 with TRBJ1-2, with 9 bases fitting TRBD1. The V gene's germline CDR1 is ENHRY and CDR2 SYGVKD. This CDR3 comprises 15 residues. Trimming removed 6 bases from V and 4 bases from J; junction bases left unmatched: 9. In DNA form, the CDR3 reads TGTGCCATCAGGAACAGGGGGCTTAATGGCTATGGCTACACCTTC. This translates into CAIRNRGLNGYGYTF.

The V call is TRBV6-5, the J call TRBJ1-5; the D is unclear. Deletions cut 2 bases from V and 4 bases from J, with 6 bases between. From germline, CDR1 is MNHEY and CDR2 SVGAGI. This CDR3 comprises 13 residues. CDR3 sequence: CASSYGGNQPQHF. The CDR3 nucleotides read TGTGCCAGCAGTTACGGCGGGAATCAGCCCCAGCATTTT.

This rearrangement joins TRBV28 to TRBJ2-7; 9 bases align to TRBD1. Germline V lookup: CDR1 MDHEN, CDR2 SYDVKM. After removal of 5 bases from V and 0 bases from J, the junction contained 8 bases not matched to a gene. This CDR3 region has 16 residues. CDR3: CASSDDRGEVSYEQYF. The CDR3 nucleotides are TGTGCCAGCAGTGACGACAGGGGGGAGGTCTCCTACGAGCAGTACTTC.